Shown below are 8 T cell receptor beta chains from a single sample sequenced in a study of blood T cell repertoires in COVID-19. This table comes from immunoSEQ multiplex PCR, and its TCRdb copy is limited to in-frame clones, with some not included. The sample has about 18,000 clones, approximately 91% seen once. The source material was peripheral blood. The receptors were sampled from a human donor in a cohort sampled during active COVID-19.

The chain uses TRBV5-1 and TRBJ1-5; no definite D call. CDR3 size: 15 residues. V lost 4 bases to trimming and J lost 2 bases, with 13 bases between them. Germline CDR1 reads SGHRS; CDR2 reads YFSETQ. The DNA for the CDR3 is TGCGCCAGCAGCGAGGGCTACCAAGGCAATCAGCCCCAGCATTTT. As protein: CASSEGYQGNQPQHF.

The rearrangement joins TRBV6-5 to TRBJ1-1; TRBD1 aligns across 10 bases. V was pared by 4 bases and J by 5 bases, with 10 bases of the junction left unmatched. Germline assignment: CDR1 MNHEY and CDR2 SVGAGI. The CDR3 is 16 residues long. The CDR3 coding sequence is TGTGCCAGCAGTTCAAGTCGGACAGGGGGGTTAACTGAAGCTTTCTTT. Protein product: CASSSSRTGGLTEAFF.

The chain has TRBV28 and TRBJ2-5; possible D gene TRBD1, 6 bases. Trimming left V 4 bases short and J 3 bases short, with 12 bases between. Germline loops: CDR1 MDHEN, CDR2 SYDVKM. This CDR3 region has 14 residues. CDR3 amino acids: CASSSYAGEETQYF. The CDR3 DNA is TGTGCCAGCAGTTCCTACGCAGGGGAAGAGACCCAGTACTTC.

V gene TRBV27 combines with J gene TRBJ1-1, with 7 bases lining up with TRBD1. CDR3 length: 14 amino acids. V trimming: 6 bases; J trimming: 1 base; junction bases outside the gene matches: 5. CDR1 and CDR2 (germline): MNHEY, SMNVEV (reference sequence). CDR3 sequence: CASRRQGWNTEAFF. The CDR3 DNA sequence: TGTGCCAGCAGGAGACAGGGATGGAACACTGAAGCTTTCTTT.

This clone was counted once. The chain joins TRBV19 to TRBJ2-5, with TRBD2 matching over 7 bases. Losses at the gene ends were 1 base for V and 0 bases for J; bases not matched to a gene: 2. Germline V gene lookup returns CDR1 LNHDA and CDR2 SQIVND (reference sequence). This CDR3 comprises 15 residues. The CDR3 protein is CASSIAAGNQETQYF. The CDR3 region has the DNA TGTGCCAGTAGTATAGCAGCGGGGAACCAAGAGACCCAGTACTTC.

The chain joins TRBV27 to TRBJ2-5, with 8 positions matching TRBD1. The ends lost 5 bases at V and 5 bases at J; junction bases unmatched: 10. CDR1 is MNHEY, CDR2 SMNVEV, per germline (reference sequence). The CDR3 consists of 15 residues. The CDR3 is CASSARTGPGETQYF. The CDR3 nucleotides are TGTGCCAGCAGTGCCAGGACAGGGCCAGGGGAGACCCAGTACTTC.

The chain carries TRBV5-1 and TRBJ2-3; 15 bases line up with TRBD2. This CDR3 region has 19 residues. J lost 0 bases, V lost 2 bases, and 7 bases had no gene match. Germline-derived CDR1 and CDR2 are SGHRS and YFSETQ. Here the CDR3 reads CASSLGLAGGLSSTDTQYF. CDR3 coding DNA: TGCGCCAGCAGCTTAGGACTAGCGGGGGGGTTATCTAGCACAGATACGCAGTATTTT.

The sample holds one count of this clone. V is TRBV27 and J is TRBJ2-1; D is perhaps TRBD2 (6 bases). Germline V gene sequence: CDR1 MNHEY, CDR2 SMNVEV (reference sequence). Trimming shortened V by 7 bases and J by 4 bases, and 11 bases separated the two germline ends. This CDR3 has 13 residues. The CDR3 reads CASTAGPYNEQFF. DNA for the CDR3: TGTGCCAGCACCGCGGGGCCTTACAATGAGCAGTTCTTC.